The 29 T cell receptor beta chains given below trace back to one sample, sequenced in a study of cytomegalovirus exposure and HLA in healthy donors. It was with 60 Vbeta and 13 Jbeta primers that the PCR ran. Sequencing was performed with immunoSEQ multiplex PCR; in TCRdb, only in-frame clones are kept and a portion is missing. The sample has about 120,000 clones, over 65% seen once. Sequencing was carried out using PBMCs. The receptors derive from a woman aged 35 to 49 in good health and CMV-seropositive.

Notes on this clone: A read error may produce the germline difference seen at one junction end. The chain employs TRBV5-1 and TRBJ1-2; 7 bases agree with TRBD1. Germline V gene sequence: CDR1 SGHRS, CDR2 YFSETQ. The CDR3 covers 13 residues. In DNA, the CDR3 is TGCGCCAGCAGCTTGGATCCGGAAGGGGGCTACCCCTTC. Amino acids: CASSLDPEGGYPF.

The chain employs TRBV18 and TRBJ1-4; 11 bases align to TRBD1. CDR1 is KGHSH and CDR2 is LQKENI in the germline V gene. V lost 2 bases, J lost 7 bases, and 3 bases stayed unmatched. CDR3 length: 15 residues. DNA for the CDR3: TGTGCCAGCTCACCATCGGGACAGGGGGGTGAAAAACTGTTTTTT. This sequence encodes CASSPSGQGGEKLFF.

J is TRBJ1-3 and V is TRBV6-5, with D perhaps TRBD1 (5 bases). V lost 0 bases and J 0 bases, leaving 9 bases between the germline ends. From germline, CDR1 is MNHEY and CDR2 SVGAGI. The CDR3 is 16 amino acids. The CDR3, as DNA: TGTGCCAGCAGTTACTCGGGACTGAGCTCTGGAAACACCATATATTTT. As protein: CASSYSGLSSGNTIYF.

This clone was seen more than once but under ten times. This rearrangement joins TRBV5-4 to TRBJ1-5, with D unclear. Trimming cost V 0 bases and J 1 base, with 11 bases left between them. Germline V gives CDR1 SGHNT, CDR2 YYREEE (reference sequence). The CDR3 runs 16 residues. The CDR3 DNA follows: TGTGCCAGCAGCTTGGGAGGGTCACAAAGCAATCAGCCCCAGCATTTT. This codes for CASSLGGSQSNQPQHF.

In its sample, this clone was seen a few times. The chain recombines TRBV5-1 with TRBJ2-3; a weak D match, TRBD2 (6 bases). The CDR3 is 16 amino acids. Between the trimmed V and J ends, which lost 7 bases and 0 bases, there was a span of 18 bases. Germline V gives CDR1 SGHRS, CDR2 YFSETQ. The CDR3 DNA follows: TGCGCCAGCGGCCCGGGCGGGGACCCTAGCACAGATACGCAGTATTTT. As protein: CASGPGGDPSTDTQYF.

This chain uses TRBV20-1 with TRBJ2-1; D ambiguous. The CDR3 loop spans 11 amino acids. Germline V gene sequence: CDR1 DFQATT, CDR2 SNEGSKA (reference sequence). Trimming cost V 4 bases and J 9 bases, with 10 bases left between them. Written as DNA, the CDR3 is TGCAGTGCTATCGAGGTTGGTGAGCAGTTCTTC. Protein: CSAIEVGEQFF.

The V gene is TRBV5-1, the J gene TRBJ2-7; TRBD1 matches at 8 bases. The junction had 3 bases not matched to a gene; V was cut back by 2 bases and J by 5 bases. This CDR3 comprises 13 residues. From germline, CDR1 is SGHRS and CDR2 YFSETQ. The CDR3 region has the DNA TGCGCCAGCAGCTTCAGGGGGCTTGACGAGCAGTACTTC. Amino acids: CASSFRGLDEQYF.

Details on this clone: One end of the junction varies from germline; a read error may be responsible. This rearrangement joins TRBV7-7 to TRBJ2-3; D perhaps matches TRBD2 (5 bases). The CDR3 totals 14 residues. Per germline, CDR1 SSHAT and CDR2 FNYEAQ (reference sequence). CDR3 DNA: TGTGCTAGCAGCCAGTCCGGGGTGGAAGATACGCAGTATTTT. Its translation is CASSQSGVEDTQYF. The whole variable domain, filled in from reference TRBV7-7 and TRBJ2-3, reads GAGVSQSPRYKVTKRGQDVTLRCDPISSHATLYWYQQALGQGPEFLTYFNYEAQPDKSGLPSDRFSAERPEGSISTLTIQRTEQRDSAMYRCASSQSGVEDTQYFGPGTRLTVL.

The chain recombines TRBV5-6 with TRBJ1-2; TRBD1 is a possible D gene (5 bases). This CDR3 spans 15 amino acids. Germline V gene sequence: CDR1 SGHDT, CDR2 YYEEEE. Deletions cut 3 bases from V and 2 bases from J, with 14 bases between. The CDR3 protein is CASSWSGTVNYGYTF. The CDR3, as DNA: TGTGCCAGCAGCTGGAGCGGGACTGTAAACTATGGCTACACCTTC.

The rearrangement joins TRBV5-6 to TRBJ1-1, with 7 nucleotides matching TRBD1. V trimming: 4 bases; J trimming: 4 bases; junction bases outside the gene matches: 7. CDR3 length: 14 amino acids. The germline V gene encodes CDR1 SGHDT and CDR2 YYEEEE. The DNA for the CDR3 is TGTGCCAGCAGCGAGGGGGCCGGGAGCACTGAAGCTTTCTTT. Its protein product is CASSEGAGSTEAFF.

The rearrangement uses TRBV29-1 and TRBJ2-1; D is possibly TRBD1 (6 bases). Germline-derived CDR1 and CDR2 are SQVTM and ANQGSEA. The CDR3 consists of 12 residues. In DNA form, the CDR3 reads TGCTCAATAGGGGGAGAATACAATGAGCAGTTCTTC. Protein product: CSIGGEYNEQFF.

This clone was detected only a few times. The rearrangement uses TRBV2 and TRBJ2-3, with TRBD2 as a possible D gene (7 bases). Germline V gives CDR1 SNHLY, CDR2 FYNNEI. The CDR3 spans 14 residues. V gave up 7 bases and J gave up 2 bases, with 13 bases separating them. This CDR3 is CASTSAGATDTQYF. CDR3 sequence (DNA): TGTGCCAGCACCTCGGCGGGGGCCACAGATACGCAGTATTTT.

The chain uses TRBV14 and TRBJ2-7; TRBD1 agrees at 7 bases. From germline, CDR1 is SGHDN and CDR2 FVKESK. V was pared by 4 bases and J by 4 bases, with 4 bases of the junction left unmatched. This CDR3 contains 13 residues. The CDR3 DNA reads as TGTGCCAGCAGCCGACAGGGTTTTTACGAGCAGTACTTC. This sequence encodes CASSRQGFYEQYF. Full variable domain (missing parts from reference TRBV14 and TRBJ2-7): EAGVTQFPSHSVIEKGQTVTLRCDPISGHDNLYWYRRVMGKEIKFLLHFVKESKQDESGMPNNRFLAERTGGTYSTLKVQPAELEDSGVYFCASSRQGFYEQYFGPGTRLTVT.

The CDR3 reads CASIPPHRGSGYTF. CDR3 nucleotide sequence: TGTGCCAGCATACCCCCGCACAGGGGATCTGGCTACACCTTC. This chain uses TRBV28 with TRBJ1-2, with 7 bases aligning to TRBD1. The CDR3 is 14 amino acids. Germline V gene data show CDR1 as MDHEN and CDR2 as SYDVKM. The V segment lost 7 bases and the J segment 7 bases; nucleotides outside the gene matches: 12.

This rearrangement joins TRBV7-9 to TRBJ2-5; a possible D gene is TRBD2 (5 bases). CDR1 and CDR2 from the germline V gene are SEHNR and FQNEAQ (reference sequence). The CDR3 contains 15 residues. Trimming took 1 base from V and 4 from J, leaving 13 bases between them. In nucleotides, the CDR3 is TGTGCCAGCAGCTTAGAAAGGACTGTACGAGAGACCCAGTACTTC. Its protein product is CASSLERTVRETQYF.

V gene TRBV11-3 combines with J gene TRBJ2-2; TRBD1 agrees at 8 bases. The germline V gene has CDR1 SGHNT and CDR2 YENEEA. The junction had 7 bases not matched to a gene; V was cut back by 6 bases and J by 4 bases. This CDR3 is 15 amino acids long. CDR3 residues: CASRDPGGPTGELFF. The CDR3 nucleotides read TGTGCCAGCAGGGACCCAGGGGGCCCCACCGGGGAGCTGTTTTTT.

The chain uses TRBV2 and TRBJ1-1; 8 bases line up with TRBD1. The trim removed 6 bases at V and 3 bases at J, leaving 3 bases unmatched. The CDR3 has 13 residues. Germline-derived CDR1 and CDR2 are SNHLY and FYNNEI. CDR3 nucleotide sequence: TGTGCCAGCAGGGTGACAGGGGACACTGAAGCTTTCTTT. As protein: CASRVTGDTEAFF.

This clone came up once. V is TRBV2 and J is TRBJ2-2, with TRBD1 as a possible D gene (5 bases). Trimming removed 6 bases at V and 6 bases at J, with 11 bases between. The CDR3 consists of 13 residues. Germline CDR1 and CDR2: SNHLY and FYNNEI. The CDR3 DNA reads as TGTGCCAGCAGCCCCCAGGGTCCCGGGGAGCTGTTTTTT. As protein: CASSPQGPGELFF.

This clone was found a few times. The J gene is TRBJ2-7, the V gene TRBV9, with a weak D call TRBD2 (6 bases). CDR3 length equals 15 residues. V lost 0 bases and J 0 bases, leaving 10 bases between the germline ends. Germline CDR1 SGDLS, CDR2 YYNGEE. For the CDR3, the DNA is TGTGCCAGCAGCGTAGCGGGGGTAGACTCCTACGAGCAGTACTTC. Translated, it gives CASSVAGVDSYEQYF. Using reference TRBV9 and TRBJ2-7 for the parts outside the CDR3, the full variable domain is DSGVTQTPKHLITATGQRVTLRCSPRSGDLSVYWYQQSLDQGLQFLIQYYNGEERAKGNILERFSAQQFPDLHSELNLSSLELGDSALYFCASSVAGVDSYEQYFGPGTRLTVT.

The genes are TRBV18 and TRBJ1-1, with D hard to call. Germline V lookup: CDR1 KGHSH, CDR2 LQKENI. The V gene lost 3 bases and the J gene lost 1 base, with 12 bases spanning the gap. The CDR3 length is 15 residues. The CDR3 coding sequence is TGTGCCAGCTCACCTCTTGACGCAGGGAACACTGAAGCTTTCTTT. Amino acids: CASSPLDAGNTEAFF.

The CDR3 sequence: CASSIEERAPYNEQFF. CDR3 sequence (DNA): TGTGCCAGTAGTATAGAGGAGCGGGCTCCCTACAATGAGCAGTTCTTC. The V call is TRBV19, the J call TRBJ2-1, with TRBD2 as a possible D gene (6 bases). V was clipped by 0 bases and J by 2 bases, with 11 bases between them. The CDR3 length is 16 residues. Germline loops: CDR1 LNHDA, CDR2 SQIVND (reference sequence).

The V call is TRBV19, the J call TRBJ2-7, with TRBD2 as a possible D gene (6 bases). The ends were cut back, 7 bases at V and 9 bases at J, with 22 bases in the middle. Germline V gene data show CDR1 as LNHDA and CDR2 as SQIVND (reference sequence). CDR3 length equals 14 residues. The CDR3 DNA follows: TGTGCCAGTACCAGCCCAGGACGGACTACGAGGCAGTACTTC. It translates to CASTSPGRTTRQYF.

The genes are TRBV10-3 and TRBJ1-5, with unresolved D. The V gene lost 0 bases and the J gene lost 9 bases, with 18 bases spanning the gap. The CDR3 length is 16 residues. The germline gives CDR1 ENHRY, CDR2 SYGVKD. CDR3 sequence: CAISESSPSRSGPQHF. The CDR3 bases are TGTGCCATCAGTGAGTCGAGTCCCTCAAGGTCAGGGCCCCAGCATTTT.

This rearrangement joins TRBV5-1 to TRBJ2-7, with a tentative D call TRBD2 (5 bases). The CDR3 is made up of 16 amino acids. From germline, CDR1 is SGHRS and CDR2 YFSETQ. Trimming shortened V by 4 bases and J by 0 bases, and 17 bases separated the two germline ends. DNA of the CDR3: TGCGCCAGCAGCCTCGGACTTCGCCAGAACTCCTACGAGCAGTACTTC. Residues: CASSLGLRQNSYEQYF.

This clone was found a few times. The chain uses TRBV19 and TRBJ2-5; D is undetermined. The DNA end is more similar to TRBJ2-7, so the J call may be wrong. Germline V lookup: CDR1 LNHDA, CDR2 SQIVND (reference sequence). This CDR3 comprises 15 residues. The CDR3 region is CASRPTEAISYEQYF. The CDR3 DNA reads as TGTGCCAGTAGACCTACCGAGGCGATATCCTACGAGCAGTACTTC.

A note on this clone: The same CDR3 is also encoded by other DNA sequences in this sample. The chain joins TRBV27 to TRBJ1-5, with a possible D match to TRBD1 (5 bases). The CDR3 is made up of 15 amino acids. Deletions cut 4 bases from V and 0 bases from J, with 10 bases between. The germline gives CDR1 MNHEY, CDR2 SMNVEV (reference sequence). CDR3 protein: CASSSGPNSNQPQHF. Written as DNA, the CDR3 is TGTGCCAGCAGTTCAGGGCCTAATAGCAATCAGCCCCAGCATTTT.

This chain joins TRBV2 and TRBJ2-7; D call uncertain. CDR1 and CDR2 from the germline V gene are SNHLY and FYNNEI. This CDR3 region has 13 residues. Trimming pared 4 bases from V and 3 bases from J, leaving 10 bases between. The CDR3 spells CASSGAVGYEQYF. As DNA, the CDR3 is TGTGCCAGCAGTGGGGCCGTCGGCTACGAGCAGTACTTC.

To note about this clone: Germline and junction disagree at one end, which may indicate a read error. The CDR3 coding sequence is TGTGCCAGCAGTGAAATAGCTAACTATGGCTACCCCTTC. It translates to CASSEIANYGYPF. V and J are TRBV2 and TRBJ1-2; D remains ambiguous. Germline V CDR1 and CDR2: SNHLY, FYNNEI. The CDR3 loop spans 13 amino acids.

J is TRBJ1-1 and V is TRBV7-9, with TRBD1 matching over 10 bases. The ends lost 1 base at V and 4 bases at J; junction bases unmatched: 15. CDR3 length: 19 amino acids. CDR1 is SEHNR, CDR2 FQNEAQ, per germline (reference sequence). The CDR3 here is CASSLVLSTGGPVSTEAFF. The DNA of the CDR3 is TGTGCCAGCAGCTTAGTCCTTTCGACAGGGGGCCCCGTAAGCACTGAAGCTTTCTTT.